This TCR beta chain stems from a study of post-analysis software for immune sequencing data. Whole-study context: The study covered relapsing-remitting, secondary progressive and progressive-relapsing courses of multiple sclerosis.

TCR beta libraries were prepared from cDNA with unique molecular identifiers. MiXCR, applied by TCRdb to the PCR reads, yields one record per CDR3 protein. Found here are 450,000 or so distinct CDR3 sequences, approximately 46% of them singletons; the top ten hold roughly 12%. This clonotype was seen more than once but under ten times. The sequenced sample was blood. This receptor was taken from a girl aged 10 to 17 with multiple sclerosis.

The CDR3 bases are TGTGCCAGCAGCTCGACAGGGCGCGAGCAGTACTTC. This encodes CASSSTGREQYF. The chain is built from TRBV7-3 and TRBJ2-7, with 7 positions matching TRBD1. The germline V gene has CDR1 SGHTA and CDR2 FQGTGA. With 4 bases clipped from V and 6 bases from J, the junction kept 3 bases outside the gene matches. CDR3 size: 12 residues.